This T cell receptor beta chain was retrieved from a study of CD8 T cells in ankylosing spondylitis (dated by TCRdb to 2016 to 2017). For the wider study: The study set out to find disease-linked TCR variants by profiling T cell receptor beta repertoires in ankylosing spondylitis patients and healthy donors. Peripheral blood was sampled, and synovial fluid was additionally collected from ankylosing spondylitis patients. In total, the full study cohort was made up of 85 to 140 healthy donors and 20 to 25 ankylosing spondylitis patients. The study at large found these results: A TCR beta motif of several highly homologous amino acid variants appeared characteristic of blood from ankylosing spondylitis patients. According to the report, matched synovial fluid samples from ankylosing spondylitis patients were significantly enriched for the disease-linked clones. The disease-linked clones had a CD8+ phenotype and were found at relatively low frequencies in peripheral blood. Some motif variants had previously been reported in the synovial fluid and blood of reactive arthritis patients, which suggests shared mechanisms of disease initiation.

TCRdb lists the instrument as Illumina HiSeq 2500. Quantitative 5'-RACE with molecular barcodes was the method used to prepare the TCR beta libraries. The paper's processing steps were these. A new computational method based on a probabilistic model of VDJ rearrangement was used to identify disease-linked TCR variants. TCRdb passed the public sequencing reads through fastp at Q25 and MiXCR, retaining productive beta sequences. CDR3 protein duplicates are merged, each entry listing the most common genes and DNA. These V and J calls derive from TCRdb rather than the authors' analysis. Recorded for this sample are a few hundred thousand distinct CDR3 sequences; roughly a tenth of them occurred a single time. The ten largest clonotypes hold about 19% of the sample. As for this clonotype: This receptor's antigen is unknown. Per-base qualities were not stored, and no clone one base away is much larger.

This TCR derives from a male donor with ankylosing spondylitis or in good health (not recorded which). The sample comprised blood, either unsorted or a sorted T cell fraction (not recorded which).

The CDR3 loop reads CSARGQTSGSPDSYNEQFF. The nucleotide sequence reads as follows: TGCAGTGCTAGAGGCCAAACTAGCGGCTCACCAGACTCCTACAATGAGCAGTTCTTC. The chain joins TRBV20-1 to TRBJ2-1, with 8 central nucleotides matching TRBD2. Trimming takes 1 base off V and 0 bases off J; junction bases not matched to a gene: 14. Spanning cysteine to phenylalanine, the CDR3 consists of 19 amino acids. Only CDR3 DNA is held: 57 bases, read in frame from base 1. The CDR1 and CDR2 encoded by the germline V gene (reference sequence) are DFQATT and SNEGSKA.